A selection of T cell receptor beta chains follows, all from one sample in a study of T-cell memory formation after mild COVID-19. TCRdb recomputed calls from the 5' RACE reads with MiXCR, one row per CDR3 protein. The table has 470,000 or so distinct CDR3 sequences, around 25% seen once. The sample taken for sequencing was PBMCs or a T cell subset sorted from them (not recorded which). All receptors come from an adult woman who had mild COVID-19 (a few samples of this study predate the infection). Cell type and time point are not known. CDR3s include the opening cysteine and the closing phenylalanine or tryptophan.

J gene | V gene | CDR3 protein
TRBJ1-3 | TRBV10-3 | CASTVGNTIYF
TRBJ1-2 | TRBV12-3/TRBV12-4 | CASSRREDRVYGYTF
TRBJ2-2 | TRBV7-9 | CASSLVGSRTGELFF
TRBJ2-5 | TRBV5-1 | CASGGGADGETQYF
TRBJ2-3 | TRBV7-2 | CASRQVVGTDTQYF
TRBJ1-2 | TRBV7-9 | CASSLSRSDRGDYGYTF
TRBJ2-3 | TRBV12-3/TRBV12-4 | CASSLVADPTDTQYF
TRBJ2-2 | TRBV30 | CAWSVLDRDTGELFF
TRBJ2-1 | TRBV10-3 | CAISDLSGRPRDEQFF
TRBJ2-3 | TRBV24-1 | CASSMKDTQYF
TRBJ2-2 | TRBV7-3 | CASSLNSPTGLTGELFF
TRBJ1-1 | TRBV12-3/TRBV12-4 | CASSPWTGEAFF
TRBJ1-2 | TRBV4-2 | CASSHTDRDGYGYTF